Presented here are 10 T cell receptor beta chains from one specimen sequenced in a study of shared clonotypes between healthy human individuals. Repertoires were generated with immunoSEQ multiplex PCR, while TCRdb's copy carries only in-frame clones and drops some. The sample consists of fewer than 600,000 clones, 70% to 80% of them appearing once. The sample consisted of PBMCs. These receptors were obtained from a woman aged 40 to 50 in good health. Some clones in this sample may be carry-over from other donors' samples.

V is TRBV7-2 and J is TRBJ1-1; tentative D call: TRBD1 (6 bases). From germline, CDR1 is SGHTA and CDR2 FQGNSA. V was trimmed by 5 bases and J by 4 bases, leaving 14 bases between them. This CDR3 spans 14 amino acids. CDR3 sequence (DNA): TGTGCCAGCAGCCTACAGGGCCGGATCACTGAAGCTTTCTTT. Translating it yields CASSLQGRITEAFF.

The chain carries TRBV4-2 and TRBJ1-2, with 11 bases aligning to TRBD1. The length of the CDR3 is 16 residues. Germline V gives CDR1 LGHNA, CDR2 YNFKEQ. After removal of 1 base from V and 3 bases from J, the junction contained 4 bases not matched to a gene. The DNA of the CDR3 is TGTGCCAGCAGCCAAGGTGTGGGACAGGGGGACTATGGCTACACCTTC. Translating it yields CASSQGVGQGDYGYTF.

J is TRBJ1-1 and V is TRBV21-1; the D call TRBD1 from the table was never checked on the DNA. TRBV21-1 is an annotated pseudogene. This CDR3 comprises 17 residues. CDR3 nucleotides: TGTGCCAGCAGCAAACCTAGTCGCTGGGGGCTCGACACTGAAGCTTTCTTT. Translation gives CASSKPSRWGLDTEAFF.

The CDR3, as DNA: TGCGCCAGCTTATATCGGGGGGAGGACGAGCAGTACTTC. Its translation: CASLYRGEDEQYF. The gene calls are TRBV10-1 and TRBJ2-7; TRBD2 agrees at 7 bases. With 8 bases clipped from V and 5 bases from J, the junction kept 9 bases outside the gene matches. CDR3 length: 13 amino acids. The V gene's germline CDR1 is WNHNN and CDR2 SYGVQD (reference sequence).

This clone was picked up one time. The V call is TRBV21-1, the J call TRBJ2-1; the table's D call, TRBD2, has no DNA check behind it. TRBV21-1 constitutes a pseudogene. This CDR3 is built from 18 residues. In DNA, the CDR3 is TGTGCCAGCAGCAAAGTAGCCCGACTGCGGGAGTACTACAATGAGCAGTTCTTC. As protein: CASSKVARLREYYNEQFF.

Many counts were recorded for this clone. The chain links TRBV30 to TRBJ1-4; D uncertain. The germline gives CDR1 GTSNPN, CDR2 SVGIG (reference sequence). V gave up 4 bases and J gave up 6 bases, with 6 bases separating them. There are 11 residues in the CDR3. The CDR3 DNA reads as TGTGCCTGGAATACAGATGAAAAACTGTTTTTT. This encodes CAWNTDEKLFF.

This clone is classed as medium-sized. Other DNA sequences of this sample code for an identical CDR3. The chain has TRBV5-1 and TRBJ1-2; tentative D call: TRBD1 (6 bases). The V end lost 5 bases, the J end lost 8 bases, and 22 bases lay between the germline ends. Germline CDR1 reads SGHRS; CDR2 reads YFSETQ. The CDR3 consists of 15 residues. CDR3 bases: TGCGCCAGCAGTCCGTTGGGCGCAGGGGTTTACGGCTACACCTTC. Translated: CASSPLGAGVYGYTF.

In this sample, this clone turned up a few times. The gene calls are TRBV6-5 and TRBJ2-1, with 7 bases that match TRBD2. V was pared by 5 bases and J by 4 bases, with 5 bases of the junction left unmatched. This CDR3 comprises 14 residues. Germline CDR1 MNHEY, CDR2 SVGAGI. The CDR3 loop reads CASSLSGLYNEQFF. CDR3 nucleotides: TGTGCCAGCAGTCTTAGCGGGCTTTACAATGAGCAGTTCTTC.

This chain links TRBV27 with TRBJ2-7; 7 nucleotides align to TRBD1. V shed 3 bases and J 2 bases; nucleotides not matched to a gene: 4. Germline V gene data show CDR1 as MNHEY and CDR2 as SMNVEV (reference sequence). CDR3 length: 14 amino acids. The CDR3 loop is CASSFGTVPYEQYF. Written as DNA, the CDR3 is TGTGCCAGCAGTTTCGGGACAGTGCCCTACGAGCAGTACTTC.

The CDR3 is CASSSSGVLETQYF. In nucleotides, the CDR3 is TGTGCCAGCAGCTCCTCGGGAGTTTTGGAGACCCAGTACTTC. This chain links TRBV7-9 with TRBJ2-5; a weak D match, TRBD2 (6 bases). V was pared by 4 bases and J by 5 bases, with 14 bases between. The CDR3 has 14 residues. Per germline, CDR1 SEHNR and CDR2 FQNEAQ (reference sequence).